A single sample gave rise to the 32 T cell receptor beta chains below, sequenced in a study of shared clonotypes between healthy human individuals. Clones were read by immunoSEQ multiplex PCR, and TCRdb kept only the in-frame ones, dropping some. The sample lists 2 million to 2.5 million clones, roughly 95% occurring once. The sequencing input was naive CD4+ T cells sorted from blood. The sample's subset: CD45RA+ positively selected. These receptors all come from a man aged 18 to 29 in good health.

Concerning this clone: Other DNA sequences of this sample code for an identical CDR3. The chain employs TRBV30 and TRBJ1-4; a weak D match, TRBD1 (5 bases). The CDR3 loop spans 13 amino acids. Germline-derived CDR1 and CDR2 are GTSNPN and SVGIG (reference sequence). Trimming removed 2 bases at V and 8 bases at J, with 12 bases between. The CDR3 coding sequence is TGTGCCTGGAGTATAGGGGCGGGAGAAAAACTGTTTTTT. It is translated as CAWSIGAGEKLFF.

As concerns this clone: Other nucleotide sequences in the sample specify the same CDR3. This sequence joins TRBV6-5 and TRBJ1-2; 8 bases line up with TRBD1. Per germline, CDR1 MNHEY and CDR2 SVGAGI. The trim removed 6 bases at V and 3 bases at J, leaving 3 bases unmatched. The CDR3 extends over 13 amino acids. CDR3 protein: CASSGTGHYGYTF. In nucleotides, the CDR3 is TGTGCCAGCAGCGGGACAGGACACTATGGCTACACCTTC.

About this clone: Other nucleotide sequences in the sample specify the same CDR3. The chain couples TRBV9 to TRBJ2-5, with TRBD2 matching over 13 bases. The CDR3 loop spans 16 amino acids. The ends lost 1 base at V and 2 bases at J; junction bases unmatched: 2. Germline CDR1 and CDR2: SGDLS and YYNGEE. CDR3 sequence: CASSVTGLAGQETQYF. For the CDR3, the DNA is TGTGCCAGCAGCGTAACGGGACTAGCGGGGCAAGAGACCCAGTACTTC.

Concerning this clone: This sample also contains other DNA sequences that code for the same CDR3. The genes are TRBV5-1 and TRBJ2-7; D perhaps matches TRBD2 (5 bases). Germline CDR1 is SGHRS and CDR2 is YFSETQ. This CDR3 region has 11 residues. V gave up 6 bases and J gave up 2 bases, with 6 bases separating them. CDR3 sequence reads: CASTGAYEQYF. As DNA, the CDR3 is TGCGCCAGCACCGGGGCCTACGAGCAGTACTTC.

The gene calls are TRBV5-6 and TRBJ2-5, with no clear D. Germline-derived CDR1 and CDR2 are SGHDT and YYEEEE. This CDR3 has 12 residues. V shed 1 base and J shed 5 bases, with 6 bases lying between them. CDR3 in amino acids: CASSLFFETQYF. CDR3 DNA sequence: TGTGCCAGCAGCTTGTTCTTTGAGACCCAGTACTTC.

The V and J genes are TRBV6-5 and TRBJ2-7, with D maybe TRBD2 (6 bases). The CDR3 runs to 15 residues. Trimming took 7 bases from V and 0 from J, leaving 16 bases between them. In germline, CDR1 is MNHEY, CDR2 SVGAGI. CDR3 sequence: CASTPLGRSSYEQYF. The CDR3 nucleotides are TGTGCCAGCACCCCCCTGGGGAGGAGCTCCTACGAGCAGTACTTC.

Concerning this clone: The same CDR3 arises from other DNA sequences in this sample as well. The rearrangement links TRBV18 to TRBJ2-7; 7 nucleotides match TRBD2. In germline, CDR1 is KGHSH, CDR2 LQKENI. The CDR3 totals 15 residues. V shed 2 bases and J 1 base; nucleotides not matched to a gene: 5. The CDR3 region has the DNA TGTGCCAGCTCACCAGCTAGCGGACTATCCTACGAGCAGTACTTC. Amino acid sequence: CASSPASGLSYEQYF.

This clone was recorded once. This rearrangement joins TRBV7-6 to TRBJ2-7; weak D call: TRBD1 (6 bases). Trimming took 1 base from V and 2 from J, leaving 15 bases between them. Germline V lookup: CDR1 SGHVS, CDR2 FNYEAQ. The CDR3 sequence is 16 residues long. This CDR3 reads CASSLGATGTTYEQYF. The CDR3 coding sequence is TGTGCCAGCAGCTTAGGGGCTACCGGGACAACCTACGAGCAGTACTTC.

CDR3: CASSLYAAAGWGTGELFF. The CDR3 DNA reads TGTGCCAGCAGTTTATATGCGGCTGCAGGCTGGGGAACCGGGGAGCTGTTTTTT. The chain is built from TRBV28 and TRBJ2-2; D ambiguous. V lost 1 base and J 5 bases, leaving 20 bases between the germline ends. CDR3 length: 18 residues. CDR1 is MDHEN, CDR2 SYDVKM, per germline.

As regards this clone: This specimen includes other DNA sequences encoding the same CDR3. CDR3 residues: CSASQAETQYF. CDR3 coding DNA: TGCAGTGCTAGTCAAGCGGAGACCCAGTACTTC. This chain connects TRBV20-1 to TRBJ2-5; D is undetermined. Germline CDR1 DFQATT, CDR2 SNEGSKA (reference sequence). The CDR3 loop spans 11 amino acids. V lost 3 bases and J lost 5, with 7 bases in between.

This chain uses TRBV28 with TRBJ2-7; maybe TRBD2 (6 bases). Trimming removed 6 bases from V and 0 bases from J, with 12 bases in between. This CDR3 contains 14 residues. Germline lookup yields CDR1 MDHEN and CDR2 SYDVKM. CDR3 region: CASRNGGSSYEQYF. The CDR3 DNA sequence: TGTGCCAGCAGAAACGGAGGGAGCTCCTACGAGCAGTACTTC.

As DNA, the CDR3 is TGTGCCAGCAGCGTAGGGGGCCGGGACCGAGACAATGAGCAGTTCTTC. Translating it yields CASSVGGRDRDNEQFF. The chain carries TRBV9 and TRBJ2-1; D assignment may be TRBD1 or TRBD2 (5 bases each). Trimming removed 0 bases from V and 5 bases from J, with 15 bases in between. In germline, CDR1 is SGDLS, CDR2 YYNGEE. The CDR3 is made up of 16 amino acids.

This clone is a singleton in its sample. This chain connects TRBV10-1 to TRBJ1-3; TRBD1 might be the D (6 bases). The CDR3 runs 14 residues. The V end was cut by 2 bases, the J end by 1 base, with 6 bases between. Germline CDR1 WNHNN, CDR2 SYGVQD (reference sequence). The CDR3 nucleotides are TGCGCCAGCAGTGAGCAGGGGTCTGGAAACACCATATATTTT. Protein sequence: CASSEQGSGNTIYF.

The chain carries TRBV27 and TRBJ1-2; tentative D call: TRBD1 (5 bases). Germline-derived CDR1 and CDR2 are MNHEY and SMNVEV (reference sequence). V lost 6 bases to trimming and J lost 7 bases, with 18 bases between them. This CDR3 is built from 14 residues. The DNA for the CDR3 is TGTGCCAGCAGGGCCATGGGGCAGGGTCTTGGCTACACCTTC. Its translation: CASRAMGQGLGYTF.

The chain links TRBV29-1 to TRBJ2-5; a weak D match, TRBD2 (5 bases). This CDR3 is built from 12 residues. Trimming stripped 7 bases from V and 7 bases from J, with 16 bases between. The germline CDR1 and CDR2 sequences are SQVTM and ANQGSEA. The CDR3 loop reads CSAGIPLGTQYF. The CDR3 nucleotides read TGCAGCGCCGGGATCCCTTTAGGGACCCAGTACTTC.

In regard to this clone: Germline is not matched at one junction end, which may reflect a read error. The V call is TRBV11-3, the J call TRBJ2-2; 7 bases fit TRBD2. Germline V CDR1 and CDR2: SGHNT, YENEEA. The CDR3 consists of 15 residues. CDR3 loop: CASSSERGGTEELFF. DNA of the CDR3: TGTGCCAGCAGCTCCGAGCGGGGTGGGACCGAGGAGCTGTTTTTT.

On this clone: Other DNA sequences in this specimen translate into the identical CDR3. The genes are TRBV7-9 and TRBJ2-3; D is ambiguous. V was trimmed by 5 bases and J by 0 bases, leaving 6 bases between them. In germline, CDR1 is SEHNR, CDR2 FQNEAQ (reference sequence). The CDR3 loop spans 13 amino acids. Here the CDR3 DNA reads TGTGCCAGCAGCCGAGACAGCACAGATACGCAGTATTTT. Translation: CASSRDSTDTQYF.

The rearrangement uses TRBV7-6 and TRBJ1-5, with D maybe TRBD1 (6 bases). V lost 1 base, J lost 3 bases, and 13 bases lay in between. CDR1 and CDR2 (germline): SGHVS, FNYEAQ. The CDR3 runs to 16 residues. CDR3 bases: TGTGCCAGCAGCTTAGAGGGGGGGCGGATCAATCAGCCCCAGCATTTT. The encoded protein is CASSLEGGRINQPQHF.

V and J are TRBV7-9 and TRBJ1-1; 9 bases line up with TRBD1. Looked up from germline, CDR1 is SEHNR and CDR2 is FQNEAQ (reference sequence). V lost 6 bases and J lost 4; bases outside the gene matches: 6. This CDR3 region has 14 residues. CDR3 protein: CASSLQGATTEAFF. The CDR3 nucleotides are TGTGCCAGCAGTCTACAGGGGGCGACCACTGAAGCTTTCTTT.

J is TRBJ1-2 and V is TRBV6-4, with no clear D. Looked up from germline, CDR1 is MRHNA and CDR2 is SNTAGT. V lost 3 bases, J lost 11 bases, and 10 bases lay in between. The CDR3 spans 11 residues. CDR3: CASSEVLRYTF. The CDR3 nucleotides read TGTGCCAGCAGTGAAGTTCTTCGATACACCTTC.

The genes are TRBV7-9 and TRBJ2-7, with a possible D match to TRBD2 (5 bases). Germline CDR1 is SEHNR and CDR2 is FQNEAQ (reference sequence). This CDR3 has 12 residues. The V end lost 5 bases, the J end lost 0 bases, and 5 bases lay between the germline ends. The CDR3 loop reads CASSRGSYEQYF. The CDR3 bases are TGTGCCAGCAGCCGGGGCTCCTACGAGCAGTACTTC.

The CDR3 sequence is CASRKTGVSYEQYF. CDR3 coding DNA: TGTGCCAGCAGGAAGACAGGGGTCTCCTACGAGCAGTACTTC. The rearrangement joins TRBV6-1 to TRBJ2-7; 8 nucleotides line up with TRBD1. The CDR3 is 14 amino acids. The germline V gene has CDR1 MNHNS and CDR2 SASEGT. V lost 6 bases, J lost 0 bases, and 4 bases stayed unmatched.

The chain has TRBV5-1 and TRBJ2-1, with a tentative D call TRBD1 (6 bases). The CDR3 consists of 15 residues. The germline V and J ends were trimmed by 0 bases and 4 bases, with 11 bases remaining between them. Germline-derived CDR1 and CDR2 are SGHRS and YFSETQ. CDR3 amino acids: CASSLEGESYNEQFF. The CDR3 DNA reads TGCGCCAGCAGCTTGGAGGGGGAGTCATACAATGAGCAGTTCTTC.

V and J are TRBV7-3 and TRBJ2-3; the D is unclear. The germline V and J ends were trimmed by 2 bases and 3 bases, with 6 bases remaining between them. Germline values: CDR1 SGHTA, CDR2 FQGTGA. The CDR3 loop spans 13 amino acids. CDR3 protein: CASSLYRTDTQYF. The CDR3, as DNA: TGTGCCAGCAGCTTATACCGGACAGATACGCAGTATTTT.

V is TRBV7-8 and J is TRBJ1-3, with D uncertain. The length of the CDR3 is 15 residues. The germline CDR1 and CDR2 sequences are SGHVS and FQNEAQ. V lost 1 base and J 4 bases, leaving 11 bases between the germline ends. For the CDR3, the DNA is TGTGCCAGCAGCTTAGTAGCGGCGGCAGGAAACACCATATATTTT. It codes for CASSLVAAAGNTIYF.

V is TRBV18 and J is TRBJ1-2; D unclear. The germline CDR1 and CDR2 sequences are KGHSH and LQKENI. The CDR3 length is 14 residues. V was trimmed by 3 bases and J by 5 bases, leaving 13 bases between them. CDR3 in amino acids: CASSPAEATYGYTF. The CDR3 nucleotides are TGTGCCAGCTCACCTGCTGAGGCAACATATGGCTACACCTTC.

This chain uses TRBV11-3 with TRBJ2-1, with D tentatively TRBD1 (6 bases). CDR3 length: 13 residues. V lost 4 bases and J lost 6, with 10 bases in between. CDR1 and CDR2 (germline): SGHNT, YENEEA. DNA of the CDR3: TGTGCCAGCAGCTCCGGACAGACCAATGAGCAGTTCTTC. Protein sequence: CASSSGQTNEQFF.

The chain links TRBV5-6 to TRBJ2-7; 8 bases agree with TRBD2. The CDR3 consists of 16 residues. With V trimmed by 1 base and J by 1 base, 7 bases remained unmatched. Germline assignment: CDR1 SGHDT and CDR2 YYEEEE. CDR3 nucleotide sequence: TGTGCCAGCAGCTTGTTGTTAGCGGGATCGTCCTACGAGCAGTACTTC. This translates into CASSLLLAGSSYEQYF.

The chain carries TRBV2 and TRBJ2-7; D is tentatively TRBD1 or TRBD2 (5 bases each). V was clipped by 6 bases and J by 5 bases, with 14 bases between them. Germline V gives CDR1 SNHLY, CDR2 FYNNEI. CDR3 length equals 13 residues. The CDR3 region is CASRGDGVNEQYF. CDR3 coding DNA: TGTGCCAGCAGGGGGGACGGGGTAAACGAGCAGTACTTC.

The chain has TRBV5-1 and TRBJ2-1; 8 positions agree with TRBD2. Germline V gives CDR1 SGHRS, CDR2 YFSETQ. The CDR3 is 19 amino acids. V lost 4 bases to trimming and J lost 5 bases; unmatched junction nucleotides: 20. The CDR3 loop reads CASSPEGTAERGSNNEQFF. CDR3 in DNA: TGCGCCAGCAGCCCGGAGGGGACCGCGGAGCGGGGGAGTAACAATGAGCAGTTCTTC.

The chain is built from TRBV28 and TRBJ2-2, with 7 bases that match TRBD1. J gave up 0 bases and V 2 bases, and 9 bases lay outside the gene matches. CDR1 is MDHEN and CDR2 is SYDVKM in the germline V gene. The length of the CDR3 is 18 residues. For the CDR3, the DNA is TGTGCCAGCAGTTTAATCCCCCCAGGGGGTGCGAACACCGGGGAGCTGTTTTTT. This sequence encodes CASSLIPPGGANTGELFF. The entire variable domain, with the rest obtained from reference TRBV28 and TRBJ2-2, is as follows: DVKVTQSSRYLVKRTGEKVFLECVQDMDHENMFWYRQDPGLGLRLIYFSYDVKMKEKGDIPEGYSVSREKKERFSLILESASTNQTSMYLCASSLIPPGGANTGELFFGEGSRLTVL.

In nucleotides, the CDR3 is TGCAGCGTGGTTATTCAAGGGCGATACACTGAAGCTTTCTTT. Residues: CSVVIQGRYTEAFF. J is TRBJ1-1 and V is TRBV29-1; no firm D call. This CDR3 has 14 residues. Germline values: CDR1 SQVTM, CDR2 ANQGSEA. Trimming took 6 bases from V and 3 from J, leaving 17 bases between them.